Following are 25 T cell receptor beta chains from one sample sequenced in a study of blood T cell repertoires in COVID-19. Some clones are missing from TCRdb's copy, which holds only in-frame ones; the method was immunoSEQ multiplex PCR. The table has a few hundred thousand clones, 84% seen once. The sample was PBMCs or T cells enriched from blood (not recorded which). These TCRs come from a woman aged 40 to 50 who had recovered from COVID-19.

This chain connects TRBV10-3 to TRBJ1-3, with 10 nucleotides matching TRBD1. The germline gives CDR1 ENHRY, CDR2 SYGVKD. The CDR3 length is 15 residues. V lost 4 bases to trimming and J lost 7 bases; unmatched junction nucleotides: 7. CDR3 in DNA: TGTGCCATCAGTGCCTCCGGGACAGGGGAGAACACCATATATTTT. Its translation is CAISASGTGENTIYF.

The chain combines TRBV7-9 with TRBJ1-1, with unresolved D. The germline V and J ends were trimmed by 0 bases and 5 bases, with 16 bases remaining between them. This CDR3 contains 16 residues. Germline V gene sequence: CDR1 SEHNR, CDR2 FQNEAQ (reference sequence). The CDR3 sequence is CASSLASWRSGTEAFF. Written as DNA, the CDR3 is TGTGCCAGCAGCTTAGCTTCTTGGAGATCGGGGACTGAAGCTTTCTTT.

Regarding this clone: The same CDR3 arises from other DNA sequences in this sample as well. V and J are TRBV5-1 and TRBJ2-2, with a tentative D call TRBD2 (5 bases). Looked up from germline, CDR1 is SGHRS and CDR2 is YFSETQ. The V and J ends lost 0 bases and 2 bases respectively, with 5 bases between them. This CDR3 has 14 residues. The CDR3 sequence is CASSLAGNTGELFF. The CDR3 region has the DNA TGCGCCAGCAGCTTGGCGGGAAACACCGGGGAGCTGTTTTTT.

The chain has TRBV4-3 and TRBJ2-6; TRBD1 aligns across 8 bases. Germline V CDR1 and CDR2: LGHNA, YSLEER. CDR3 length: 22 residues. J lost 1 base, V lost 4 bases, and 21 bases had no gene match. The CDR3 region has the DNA TGCGCCAGCAGCCTCGAGTTCGGCCTGGGGAGACAGGGGCTTTCTGGGGCCAACGTCCTGACTTTC. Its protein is CASSLEFGLGRQGLSGANVLTF.

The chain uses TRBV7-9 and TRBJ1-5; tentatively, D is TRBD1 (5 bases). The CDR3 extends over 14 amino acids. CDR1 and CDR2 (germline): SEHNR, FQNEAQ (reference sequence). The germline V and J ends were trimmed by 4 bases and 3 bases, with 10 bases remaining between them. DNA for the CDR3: TGTGCCAGCAGCTCGACAGTCTCCAATCAGCCCCAGCATTTT. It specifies CASSSTVSNQPQHF.

CDR3 sequence reads: CASSYGQGNSPLHF. The CDR3 DNA is TGTGCCAGCAGTTACGGGCAGGGGAATTCACCCCTCCACTTT. V and J are TRBV6-5 and TRBJ1-6, with D tentatively TRBD1 (6 bases). This CDR3 contains 14 residues. Deletions cut 2 bases from V and 7 bases from J, with 9 bases between. The germline V gene has CDR1 MNHEY and CDR2 SVGAGI.

The CDR3 DNA follows: TGTGCCAGTAGTTCAGGGGACCACAACAATGAGCAGTTCTTC. Its translation: CASSSGDHNNEQFF. The rearrangement links TRBV19 to TRBJ2-1; tentative D call: TRBD1 (6 bases). Trimming pared 5 bases from V and 5 bases from J, leaving 13 bases between. Germline-derived CDR1 and CDR2 are LNHDA and SQIVND (reference sequence). CDR3 length equals 14 residues.

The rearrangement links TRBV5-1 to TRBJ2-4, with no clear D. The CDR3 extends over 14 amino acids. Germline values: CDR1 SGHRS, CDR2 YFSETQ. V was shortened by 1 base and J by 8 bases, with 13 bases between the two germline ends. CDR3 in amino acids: CASSLSQNSYIQYF. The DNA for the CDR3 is TGCGCCAGCAGCTTGTCGCAAAACTCGTACATTCAGTACTTC. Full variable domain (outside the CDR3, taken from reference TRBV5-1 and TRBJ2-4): KAGVTQTPRYLIKTRGQQVTLSCSPISGHRSVSWYQQTPGQGLQFLFEYFSETQRNKGNFPGRFSGRQFSNSRSEMNVSTLELGDSALYLCASSLSQNSYIQYFGAGTRLSVL.

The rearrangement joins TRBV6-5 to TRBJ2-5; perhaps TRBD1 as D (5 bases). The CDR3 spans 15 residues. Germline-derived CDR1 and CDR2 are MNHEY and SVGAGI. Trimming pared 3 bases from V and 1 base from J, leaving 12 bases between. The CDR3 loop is CASSYGRRGQETQYF. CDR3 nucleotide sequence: TGTGCCAGCAGTTATGGGCGAAGGGGCCAAGAGACCCAGTACTTC.

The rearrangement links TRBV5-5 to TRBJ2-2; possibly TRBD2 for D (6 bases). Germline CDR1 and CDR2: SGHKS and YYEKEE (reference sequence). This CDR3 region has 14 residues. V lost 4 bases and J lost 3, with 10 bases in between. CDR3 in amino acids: CASSAGPYTGELFF. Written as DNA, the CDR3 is TGTGCCAGCAGCGCGGGACCGTACACCGGGGAGCTGTTTTTT.

The CDR3 protein is CASRDRDRVVEQYV. For the CDR3, the DNA is TGTGCCAGCAGAGACCGGGACAGGGTGGTTGAGCAGTACGTC. The V call is TRBV6-5, the J call TRBJ2-7; 9 nucleotides agree with TRBD1. The CDR3 consists of 14 residues. CDR1 is MNHEY and CDR2 is SVGAGI in the germline V gene. Trimming removed 6 bases from V and 7 bases from J; junction bases left unmatched: 10.

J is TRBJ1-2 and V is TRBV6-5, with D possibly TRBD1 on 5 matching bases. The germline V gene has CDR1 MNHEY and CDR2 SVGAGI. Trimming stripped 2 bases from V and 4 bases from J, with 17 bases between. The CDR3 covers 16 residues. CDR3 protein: CASSYRQSISPYGYTF. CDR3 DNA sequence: TGTGCCAGCAGTTACCGACAGTCGATCAGCCCCTATGGCTACACCTTC.

Here the CDR3 reads CASSPTSGGVGTQYF. The CDR3 DNA reads as TGTGCCAGCTCACCCACCTCTGGCGGTGTTGGGACCCAGTACTTC. The chain is built from TRBV18 and TRBJ2-5; D is unclear. This CDR3 is 15 amino acids long. CDR1 and CDR2 (germline): KGHSH, LQKENI. V gave up 3 bases and J gave up 7 bases, with 18 bases separating them.

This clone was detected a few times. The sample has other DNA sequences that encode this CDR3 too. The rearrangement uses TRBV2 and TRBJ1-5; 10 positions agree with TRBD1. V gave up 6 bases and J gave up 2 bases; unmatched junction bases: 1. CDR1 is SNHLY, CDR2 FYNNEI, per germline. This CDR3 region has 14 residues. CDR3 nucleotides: TGTGCCAGCAGCGGGACAGGGGGCAATCAGCCCCAGCATTTT. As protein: CASSGTGGNQPQHF.

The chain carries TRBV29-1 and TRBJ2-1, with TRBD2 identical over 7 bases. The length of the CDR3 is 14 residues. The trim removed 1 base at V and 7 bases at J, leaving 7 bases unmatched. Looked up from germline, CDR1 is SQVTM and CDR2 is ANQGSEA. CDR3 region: CSVEGGRAINEQFF. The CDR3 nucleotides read TGCAGCGTTGAAGGTGGGAGGGCCATTAATGAGCAGTTCTTC.

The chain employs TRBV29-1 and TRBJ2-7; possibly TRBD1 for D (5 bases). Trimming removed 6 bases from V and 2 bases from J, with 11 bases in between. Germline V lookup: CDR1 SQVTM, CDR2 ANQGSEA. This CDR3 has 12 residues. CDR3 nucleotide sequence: TGCAGCGTCCTGACAGCCCCCTACGAGCAGTACTTC. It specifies CSVLTAPYEQYF.

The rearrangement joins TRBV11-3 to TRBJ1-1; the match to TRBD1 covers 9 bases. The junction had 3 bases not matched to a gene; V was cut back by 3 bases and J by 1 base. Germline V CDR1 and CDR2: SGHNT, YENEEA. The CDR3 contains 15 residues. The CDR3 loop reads CASSFTGGANTEAFF. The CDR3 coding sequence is TGTGCCAGCAGCTTTACAGGGGGCGCGAACACTGAAGCTTTCTTT. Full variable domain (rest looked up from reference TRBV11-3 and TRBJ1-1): EAGVVQSPRYKIIEKKQPVAFWCNPISGHNTLYWYLQNLGQGPELLIRYENEEAVDDSQLPKDRFSAERLKGVDSTLKIQPAELGDSAVYLCASSFTGGANTEAFFGQGTRLTVV.

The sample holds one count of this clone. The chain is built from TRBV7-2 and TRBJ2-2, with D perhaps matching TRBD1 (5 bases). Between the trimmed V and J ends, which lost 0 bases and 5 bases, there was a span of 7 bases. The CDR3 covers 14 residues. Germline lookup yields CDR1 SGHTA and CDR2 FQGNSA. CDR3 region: CASSLAQGTGELFF. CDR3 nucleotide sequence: TGTGCCAGCAGCTTAGCGCAGGGAACCGGGGAGCTGTTTTTT.

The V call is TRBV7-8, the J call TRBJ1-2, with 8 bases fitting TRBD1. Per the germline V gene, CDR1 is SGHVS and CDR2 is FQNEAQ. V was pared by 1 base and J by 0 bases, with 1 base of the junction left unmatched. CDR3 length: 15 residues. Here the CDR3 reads CASSLVQGANYGYTF. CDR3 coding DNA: TGTGCCAGCAGCTTAGTACAGGGGGCTAACTATGGCTACACCTTC.

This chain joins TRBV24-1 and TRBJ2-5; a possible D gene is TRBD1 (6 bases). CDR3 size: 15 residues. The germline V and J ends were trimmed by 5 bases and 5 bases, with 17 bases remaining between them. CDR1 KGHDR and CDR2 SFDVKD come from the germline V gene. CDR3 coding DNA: TGTGCCACCAGTGCCGGAGGACAGTTTGCGGAGACCCAGTACTTC. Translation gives CATSAGGQFAETQYF.

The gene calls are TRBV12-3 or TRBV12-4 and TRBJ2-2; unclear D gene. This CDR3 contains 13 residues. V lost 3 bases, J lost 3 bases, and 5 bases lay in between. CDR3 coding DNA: TGTGCCAGCAGTTTTTCCTACACCGGGGAGCTGTTTTTT. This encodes CASSFSYTGELFF.

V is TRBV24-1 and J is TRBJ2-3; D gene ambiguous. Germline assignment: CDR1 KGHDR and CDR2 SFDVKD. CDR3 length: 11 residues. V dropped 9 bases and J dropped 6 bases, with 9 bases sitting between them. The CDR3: CATATRDTQYF. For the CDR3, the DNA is TGTGCCACCGCGACAAGGGATACGCAGTATTTT.

CDR3 loop: CATGTITPNEQFF. The CDR3 bases are TGTGCCACCGGGACTATTACCCCCAATGAGCAGTTCTTC. The chain couples TRBV28 to TRBJ2-1; 7 bases line up with TRBD2. The CDR3 has 13 amino acids. Germline-derived CDR1 and CDR2 are MDHEN and SYDVKM. V shed 10 bases and J 6 bases; nucleotides not matched to a gene: 9.

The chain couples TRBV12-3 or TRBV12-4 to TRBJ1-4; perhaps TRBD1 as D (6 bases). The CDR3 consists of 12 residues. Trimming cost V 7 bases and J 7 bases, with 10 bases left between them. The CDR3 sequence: CASTRTVEKLFF. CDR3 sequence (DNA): TGTGCCAGCACTCGGACAGTTGAAAAACTGTTTTTT.

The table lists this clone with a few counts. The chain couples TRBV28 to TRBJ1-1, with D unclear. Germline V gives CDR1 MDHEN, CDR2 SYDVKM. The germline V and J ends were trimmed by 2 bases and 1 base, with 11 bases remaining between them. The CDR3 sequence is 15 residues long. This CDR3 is CASSLRGYRNTEAFF. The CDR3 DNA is TGTGCCAGCAGTTTAAGAGGGTACCGGAACACTGAAGCTTTCTTT.